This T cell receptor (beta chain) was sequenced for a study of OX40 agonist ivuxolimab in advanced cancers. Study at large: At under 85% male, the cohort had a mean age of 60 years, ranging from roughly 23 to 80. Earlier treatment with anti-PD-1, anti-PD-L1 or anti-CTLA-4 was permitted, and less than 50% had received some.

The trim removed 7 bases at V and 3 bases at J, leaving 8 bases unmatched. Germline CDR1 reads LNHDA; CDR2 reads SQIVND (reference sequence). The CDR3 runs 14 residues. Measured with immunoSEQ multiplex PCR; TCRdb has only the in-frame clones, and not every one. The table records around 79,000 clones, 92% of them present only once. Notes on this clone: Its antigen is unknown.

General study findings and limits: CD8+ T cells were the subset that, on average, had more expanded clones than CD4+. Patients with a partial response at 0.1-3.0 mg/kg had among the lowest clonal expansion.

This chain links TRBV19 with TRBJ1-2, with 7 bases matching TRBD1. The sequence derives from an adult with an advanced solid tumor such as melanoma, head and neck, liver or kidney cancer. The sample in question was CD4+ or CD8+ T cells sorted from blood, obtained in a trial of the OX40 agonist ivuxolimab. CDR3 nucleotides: TGTGCCAGTACCAAAACAGGGGTTGACTATGGCTACACCTTC. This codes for CASTKTGVDYGYTF.